This entry lists 18 T cell receptor beta chains sequenced from one sample in a study of cytomegalovirus exposure and HLA in healthy donors. PCR amplification relied on 60 Vbeta primers (plus 13 Jbeta primers). Data came from immunoSEQ multiplex PCR; TCRdb stores just in-frame clones and leaves some out. This repertoire shows 150,000 to 200,000 clones, roughly 72% found once; its top ten account for 1%. Sequencing was carried out using PBMCs. These receptors all stem from a woman in her forties in good health and CMV-seronegative.

The count of this clone is one. The junction and the germline gene differ at one end; a read error may be behind it. The V gene is TRBV6-6, the J gene TRBJ1-2; TRBD1 matches at 7 bases. This CDR3 contains 12 residues. Germline loops: CDR1 MNHNY, CDR2 SVGAGI (reference sequence). CDR3 protein: CASSPLGQETHF. The CDR3 DNA reads as TGTGCCAGCAGTCCTCTCGGACAGGAGACCCACTTC.

The rearrangement joins TRBV28 to TRBJ2-7; 8 bases fit TRBD1. Trimming at V came to 8 bases and at J to 0 bases, leaving 6 bases not matched to a gene. CDR3 length: 14 amino acids. CDR1 and CDR2 (germline): MDHEN, SYDVKM. The DNA of the CDR3 is TGTGCCAGCCTAGGACAGGGCCTCTCCTACGAGCAGTACTTC. Its translation: CASLGQGLSYEQYF.

V usage is TRBV19 and J usage is TRBJ1-2; the D gene is possibly TRBD1 (6 bases). Germline lookup yields CDR1 LNHDA and CDR2 SQIVND (reference sequence). Trimming stripped 3 bases from V and 6 bases from J, with 8 bases between. The CDR3 spans 12 residues. The CDR3 reads CASSIKGDGYTF. The CDR3 DNA reads TGTGCCAGTAGTATTAAGGGGGATGGCTACACCTTC.

The chain has TRBV7-9 and TRBJ1-2; D remains unclear. There are 13 residues in the CDR3. With 4 bases removed from V and 8 bases from J, the gap between germline ends came to 14 bases. Germline V CDR1 and CDR2: SEHNR, FQNEAQ (reference sequence). This CDR3 is CASSWADLEGYTF. The CDR3 DNA reads as TGTGCCAGCAGCTGGGCCGACCTGGAAGGCTACACCTTC.

The rearrangement uses TRBV6-4 and TRBJ2-3; 13 bases agree with TRBD2. The CDR3 length is 16 residues. Trimming took 4 bases from V and 4 from J; bases not matched to a gene: 5. CDR1 is MRHNA and CDR2 is SNTAGT in the germline V gene. The CDR3 bases are TGTGCCAGCAGTGCGGAACTAGCGGGAGGGCCAGATACGCAGTATTTT. This translates into CASSAELAGGPDTQYF.

This clone was seen a single time. The chain combines TRBV9 with TRBJ2-2; D is possibly TRBD1 (6 bases). V was pared by 3 bases and J by 3 bases, with 15 bases between. This CDR3 has 16 residues. The germline V gene encodes CDR1 SGDLS and CDR2 YYNGEE. The CDR3 DNA sequence: TGTGCCAGCAGCGCTTTACAGGGATGGTACACCGGGGAGCTGTTTTTT. Residues: CASSALQGWYTGELFF.

V usage is TRBV6-5 and J usage is TRBJ2-5; D possibly corresponds to TRBD2 (6 bases). Trimming pared 4 bases from V and 5 bases from J, leaving 11 bases between. The CDR3 spans 13 residues. CDR1 is MNHEY and CDR2 is SVGAGI in the germline V gene. CDR3 nucleotide sequence: TGTGCCAGCAGTTTACAGGAGGGGGAGACCCAGTACTTC. This translates into CASSLQEGETQYF.

This clone was observed a few times. The rearrangement links TRBV13 to TRBJ2-1; TRBD1 is a possible D gene (5 bases). Trimming stripped 5 bases from V and 0 bases from J, with 14 bases between. Germline CDR1 reads PRHDT; CDR2 reads FYEKMQ (reference sequence). The CDR3 sequence is 16 residues long. This chain's CDR3 is CASSKGYRSSYNEQFF. CDR3 coding DNA: TGTGCCAGCAGCAAGGGGTACAGGAGCTCCTACAATGAGCAGTTCTTC.

The V and J genes are TRBV29-1 and TRBJ2-3; 11 bases map to TRBD2. With 8 bases clipped from V and 2 bases from J, the junction kept 6 bases outside the gene matches. CDR3 length: 14 residues. Germline V gene sequence: CDR1 SQVTM, CDR2 ANQGSEA. The CDR3 protein is CSLRTSGYTDTQYF. CDR3 coding DNA: TGCAGCTTACGGACTAGCGGGTACACAGATACGCAGTATTTT.

CDR3 sequence: CASSTLDRGQANEKLFF. CDR3 DNA sequence: TGTGCCAGCAGCACCCTAGACAGGGGGCAGGCTAATGAAAAACTGTTTTTT. The genes are TRBV5-4 and TRBJ1-4; 10 nucleotides match TRBD1. The CDR3 has 17 residues. CDR1 and CDR2 from the germline V gene are SGHNT and YYREEE (reference sequence). With V trimmed by 4 bases and J by 3 bases, 9 bases remained unmatched.

This clone was detected a few times. The rearrangement uses TRBV9 and TRBJ1-1, with 9 bases lining up with TRBD1. CDR3 length: 14 residues. Germline V gives CDR1 SGDLS, CDR2 YYNGEE. V was pared by 3 bases and J by 5 bases, with 5 bases of the junction left unmatched. This CDR3 is CASSGLGQGTEAFF. CDR3 coding DNA: TGTGCCAGCAGCGGCCTGGGACAGGGTACTGAAGCTTTCTTT.

V and J are TRBV7-9 and TRBJ2-2, with 8 bases fitting TRBD1. This CDR3 is built from 15 residues. Germline assignment: CDR1 SEHNR and CDR2 FQNEAQ (reference sequence). The junction had 8 bases not matched to a gene; V was cut back by 4 bases and J by 7 bases. As DNA, the CDR3 is TGTGCCAGCAGCTCCGCAGGGGGCGTAGGCGGGGAGCTGTTTTTT. It specifies CASSSAGGVGGELFF.

CDR3 loop: CASSDLIGGVQYF. The CDR3 coding sequence is TGTGCCAGCAGTGACCTTATCGGGGGGGTGCAGTATTTT. V and J are TRBV6-1 and TRBJ2-3; the match to TRBD2 covers 8 bases. The V gene end was trimmed by 3 bases and the J gene end by 11 bases; junction bases not matched to a gene: 7. Germline CDR1 is MNHNS and CDR2 is SASEGT. This CDR3 has 13 residues.

The chain links TRBV28 to TRBJ1-2; no firm D call. Germline CDR1 reads MDHEN; CDR2 reads SYDVKM. The CDR3 runs to 12 residues. The V end lost 2 bases, the J end lost 5 bases, and 6 bases lay between the germline ends. Written as DNA, the CDR3 is TGTGCCAGCAGTTTACGGGAGTATGGCTACACCTTC. It is translated as CASSLREYGYTF.

This sequence joins TRBV4-1 and TRBJ1-5; the D is unclear. CDR1 and CDR2 (germline): MGHRA, YSYEKL. This CDR3 comprises 16 residues. Trimming took 0 bases from V and 6 from J, leaving 15 bases between them. For the CDR3, the DNA is TGCGCCAGCAGCCAAGATCGAGGAGGGATAGGTCAGCCCCAGCATTTT. Translation: CASSQDRGGIGQPQHF.

This chain connects TRBV29-1 to TRBJ2-2; 8 nucleotides match TRBD2. Germline V gene data show CDR1 as SQVTM and CDR2 as ANQGSEA. The trim removed 5 bases at V and 7 bases at J, leaving 12 bases unmatched. This CDR3 region has 15 residues. CDR3 region: CSVSVIGTRVGELFF. The CDR3 DNA is TGCAGCGTTAGCGTGATAGGGACTAGGGTCGGGGAGCTGTTTTTT.

The rearrangement links TRBV15 to TRBJ2-1, with 12 positions matching TRBD2. The V gene end was trimmed by 7 bases and the J gene end by 8 bases; junction bases not matched to a gene: 12. The CDR3 covers 16 residues. Looked up from germline, CDR1 is LNHNV and CDR2 is YYDKDF (reference sequence). In nucleotides, the CDR3 is TGTGCCACCAAGGGCGGTCTAGCGGGAGGGTTCTATGAGCAGTTCTTC. Translation gives CATKGGLAGGFYEQFF.

This rearrangement joins TRBV2 to TRBJ1-5; TRBD1 might be the D (6 bases). The CDR3 loop spans 14 amino acids. Germline V CDR1 and CDR2: SNHLY, FYNNEI. Trimming cost V 7 bases and J 8 bases, with 18 bases left between them. The CDR3 nucleotides read TGTGCCAGCAAATTCGACAGGTCGCCAGAGCCCCAGCATTTT. It codes for CASKFDRSPEPQHF.